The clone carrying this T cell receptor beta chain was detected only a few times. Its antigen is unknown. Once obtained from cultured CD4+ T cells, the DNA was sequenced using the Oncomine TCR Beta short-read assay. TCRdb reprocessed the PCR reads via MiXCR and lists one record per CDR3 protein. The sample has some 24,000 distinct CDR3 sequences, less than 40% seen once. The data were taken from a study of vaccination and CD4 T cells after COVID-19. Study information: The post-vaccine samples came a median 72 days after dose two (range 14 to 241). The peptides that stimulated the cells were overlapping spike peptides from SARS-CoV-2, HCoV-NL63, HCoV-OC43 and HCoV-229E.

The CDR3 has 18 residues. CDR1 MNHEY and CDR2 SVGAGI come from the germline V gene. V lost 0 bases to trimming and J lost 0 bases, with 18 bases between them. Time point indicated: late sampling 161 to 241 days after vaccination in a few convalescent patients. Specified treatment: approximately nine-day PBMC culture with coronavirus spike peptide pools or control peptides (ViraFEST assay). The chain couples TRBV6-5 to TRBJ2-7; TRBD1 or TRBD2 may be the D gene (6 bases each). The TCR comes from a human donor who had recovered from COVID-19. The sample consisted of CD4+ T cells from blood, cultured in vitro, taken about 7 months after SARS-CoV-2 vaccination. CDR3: CASSYSIGGGSYSYEQYF. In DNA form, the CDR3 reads TGTGCCAGCAGTTACTCGATAGGGGGAGGTAGCTACTCCTACGAGCAGTACTTC.